Each of the 17 T cell receptor beta chains below was sequenced from the same sample in a study of blood T cell repertoires in COVID-19. Some clones are missing from TCRdb's copy, which holds only in-frame ones; the method was immunoSEQ multiplex PCR. Of about 110,000 clones detected, around 83% appear once; the ten largest clones hold just over 4%. The material sequenced was peripheral blood. The receptors stem from a woman in her 70s with acute or convalescent COVID-19.

This clone was observed a few times. The genes are TRBV28 and TRBJ1-1; no clear D gene. The CDR3 is 13 amino acids. V shed 2 bases and J shed 4 bases, with 8 bases lying between them. In germline, CDR1 is MDHEN, CDR2 SYDVKM. CDR3 protein: CASSLMVSTEAFF. As DNA, the CDR3 is TGTGCCAGCAGTTTAATGGTGAGCACTGAAGCTTTCTTT.

The chain uses TRBV3-1 (or the pseudogene TRBV3-2) and TRBJ2-2, with 7 bases fitting TRBD1. Unmatched junction bases numbered 9, after V lost 0 bases and J lost 5 bases. The CDR3 contains 17 residues. The germline V gene has CDR1 LGHDT and CDR2 YNNKEL (reference sequence). CDR3 amino acids: CASSQDRATGPTGELFF. The CDR3 coding sequence is TGTGCCAGCAGCCAAGATCGAGCGACAGGGCCAACCGGGGAGCTGTTTTTT.

The rearrangement links TRBV9 to TRBJ2-2; 14 bases agree with TRBD2. There are 18 residues in the CDR3. The V gene end was trimmed by 3 bases and the J gene end by 5 bases; junction bases not matched to a gene: 9. Per the germline V gene, CDR1 is SGDLS and CDR2 is YYNGEE. The CDR3 sequence is CASSAGTSGSRGTGELFF. The CDR3 DNA sequence: TGTGCCAGCAGCGCCGGGACTAGCGGGAGCAGAGGAACCGGGGAGCTGTTTTTT.

The J gene is TRBJ2-5, the V gene TRBV3-1 (or the pseudogene TRBV3-2); perhaps TRBD1 as D (5 bases). Germline CDR1 LGHDT, CDR2 YNNKEL (reference sequence). The V end was cut by 4 bases, the J end by 14 bases, with 20 bases between. The CDR3 runs to 13 residues. Here the CDR3 DNA reads TGTGCCAGCAGCCCAGGACACCCGACCCCTTCTTACTTC. Translation gives CASSPGHPTPSYF.

J is TRBJ2-2 and V is TRBV29-1; TRBD2 is a possible D gene (6 bases). This CDR3 spans 13 amino acids. Germline CDR1 is SQVTM and CDR2 is ANQGSEA. Trimming pared 6 bases from V and 7 bases from J, leaving 15 bases between. The CDR3 loop reads CSVRGGFNGELFF. DNA of the CDR3: TGCAGCGTGAGGGGAGGTTTCAACGGGGAGCTGTTTTTT.

A single count supports this clone. V and J are TRBV3-1 (or the pseudogene TRBV3-2) and TRBJ1-1, with D hard to call. CDR3 length equals 13 residues. The germline CDR1 and CDR2 sequences are LGHDT and YNNKEL (reference sequence). Trimming left V 5 bases short and J 2 bases short, with 9 bases between. CDR3 coding DNA: TGTGCCAGCAGCTTTGGAGGAAACACTGAAGCTTTCTTT. As protein: CASSFGGNTEAFF.

The V gene is TRBV2, the J gene TRBJ1-5; 9 nucleotides align to TRBD1. This CDR3 region has 18 residues. Germline CDR1 is SNHLY and CDR2 is FYNNEI. V gave up 0 bases and J gave up 9 bases; unmatched junction bases: 15. The CDR3 DNA sequence: TGTGCCAGCAGTGAAGCTCGGGACAGGGTCCTGGTAGTTCGGCCCCAGCATTTT. It is translated as CASSEARDRVLVVRPQHF.

This chain uses TRBV6-5 with TRBJ1-2, with TRBD1 matching over 11 bases. Losses at the gene ends were 5 bases for V and 7 bases for J; bases not matched to a gene: 6. This CDR3 is built from 14 residues. CDR1 and CDR2 (germline): MNHEY, SVGAGI. The CDR3 bases are TGTGCCAGCAGTAAGGGACAGGGGGTATTTGGCTACACCTTC. This encodes CASSKGQGVFGYTF.

This chain uses TRBV6-5 with TRBJ2-3; TRBD2 might be the D (6 bases). CDR1 and CDR2 from the germline V gene are MNHEY and SVGAGI. V was shortened by 8 bases and J by 6 bases, with 18 bases between the two germline ends. The CDR3 extends over 14 amino acids. CDR3 loop: CASPSPGVGDTQYF. In nucleotides, the CDR3 is TGTGCCAGCCCTTCCCCGGGAGTTGGGGATACGCAGTATTTT.

The V gene is TRBV13, the J gene TRBJ2-2; D remains unclear. Germline loops: CDR1 PRHDT, CDR2 FYEKMQ (reference sequence). V was trimmed by 5 bases and J by 2 bases, leaving 3 bases between them. The CDR3 is 12 amino acids. CDR3 in DNA: TGTGCCAGCAGCCTAAACACCGGGGAGCTGTTTTTT. The encoded protein is CASSLNTGELFF. The variable domain in full, with the rest retrieved from reference TRBV13 and TRBJ2-2, is AAGVIQSPRHLIKEKRETATLKCYPIPRHDTVYWYQQGPGQDPQFLISFYEKMQSDKGSIPDRFSAQQFSDYHSELNMSSLELGDSALYFCASSLNTGELFFGEGSRLTVL.

The CDR3 loop reads CASSQWRDGALHF. In DNA, the CDR3 is TGTGCCAGCAGCCAATGGAGGGATGGGGCCCTCCACTTT. The V gene is TRBV16, the J gene TRBJ1-6, with unresolved D. The CDR3 runs to 13 residues. V was cut by 1 base and J by 14 bases, with 12 bases left in between. Germline loops: CDR1 KGHSY, CDR2 FQNENV.

V usage is TRBV7-2 and J usage is TRBJ2-1; D perhaps matches TRBD2 (6 bases). Germline CDR1 reads SGHTA; CDR2 reads FQGNSA. This CDR3 is built from 15 residues. Trimming removed 0 bases from V and 9 bases from J, with 15 bases in between. CDR3 DNA sequence: TGTGCCAGCAGCTTAGCCGCGACTAGAATCGGTGAGCAGTTCTTC. Translating gives CASSLAATRIGEQFF.

The chain is built from TRBV19 and TRBJ2-1; tentative D call: TRBD2 (6 bases). This CDR3 is built from 14 residues. The germline V gene encodes CDR1 LNHDA and CDR2 SQIVND (reference sequence). The V end was cut by 7 bases, the J end by 7 bases, with 17 bases between. This chain's CDR3 is CASKSPWRENEQFF. The DNA of the CDR3 is TGTGCCAGTAAGTCTCCTTGGCGGGAAAATGAGCAGTTCTTC.

The chain has TRBV29-1 and TRBJ2-3; 9 bases align to TRBD1. Germline CDR1 and CDR2: SQVTM and ANQGSEA. This CDR3 has 13 residues. Trimming took 4 bases from V and 4 from J; bases not matched to a gene: 3. The CDR3: CSVVDRGSDTQYF. CDR3 sequence (DNA): TGCAGCGTTGTGGACAGGGGTTCAGATACGCAGTATTTT.

The chain recombines TRBV7-2 with TRBJ1-6, with D tentatively TRBD1 (5 bases). Per germline, CDR1 SGHTA and CDR2 FQGNSA. The CDR3 has 12 amino acids. The V end was cut by 1 base, the J end by 14 bases, with 9 bases between. The CDR3 DNA reads as TGTGCCAGCAGCTTAGGGACACCGGCCCTCCACTTT. This sequence encodes CASSLGTPALHF.

The CDR3 nucleotides read TGTGCTTTGACAGGGGGCGTTGGAACTAATGAAAAACTGTTTTTT. Translated, it gives CALTGGVGTNEKLFF. The V gene is TRBV30, the J gene TRBJ1-4, with 10 positions matching TRBD1. Germline values: CDR1 GTSNPN, CDR2 SVGIG (reference sequence). CDR3 length: 15 residues. The full variable domain, rest sourced from reference TRBV30 and TRBJ1-4, is SQTIHQWPATLVQPVGSPLSLECTVEGTSNPNLYWYRQAAGRGLQLLFYSVGIGQISSEVPQNLSASRPQDRQFILSSKKLLLSDSGFYLCALTGGVGTNEKLFFGSGTQLSVL.

This chain connects TRBV3-1 (or the pseudogene TRBV3-2) to TRBJ2-2, with D possibly matching TRBD1 (5 bases). The germline CDR1 and CDR2 sequences are LGHDT and YNNKEL (reference sequence). V was pared by 3 bases and J by 3 bases, with 11 bases between. The CDR3 consists of 15 residues. CDR3 sequence reads: CASSHRDSYTGELFF. CDR3 nucleotide sequence: TGTGCCAGCAGCCACCGAGACAGCTACACCGGGGAGCTGTTTTTT.